Following are 18 T cell receptor beta chains from one sample sequenced in a study of T cell changes during pregnancy in multiple sclerosis. The table came from immunoSEQ multiplex PCR; TCRdb's copy has only in-frame clones and leaves some out. The sample carries under 60,000 clones, about 90% recorded once. Here the sequenced sample was CD8+ T cells from peripheral blood mononuclear cells, taken after pregnancy. Receptors were obtained from a female donor with multiple sclerosis, enrolled in a pregnancy study.

V and J are TRBV7-8 and TRBJ1-2, with D possibly matching TRBD1 (5 bases). The CDR3 extends over 15 amino acids. Trimming removed 2 bases from V and 5 bases from J, with 15 bases in between. CDR1 and CDR2 (germline): SGHVS, FQNEAQ. The CDR3 coding sequence is TGTGCCAGCAGCTTATCAGTGGGGGGGTATTATGGCTACACCTTC. Its protein is CASSLSVGGYYGYTF.

The chain recombines TRBV6-5 with TRBJ1-1; 8 nucleotides match TRBD1. This CDR3 spans 15 amino acids. V was clipped by 6 bases and J by 0 bases; unmatched bases: 6. Germline loops: CDR1 MNHEY, CDR2 SVGAGI. DNA of the CDR3: TGTGCCAGCAGCAGGGGGCAAGGGTTGAACACTGAAGCTTTCTTT. Its protein is CASSRGQGLNTEAFF.

The chain has TRBV2 and TRBJ2-3; 16 positions agree with TRBD2. The germline CDR1 and CDR2 sequences are SNHLY and FYNNEI. Trimming at V came to 4 bases and at J to 4 bases, leaving 5 bases not matched to a gene. CDR3 length: 17 residues. The CDR3 coding sequence is TGTGCCAGCAGTGGGGGACTAGCGGGGGGGCCTTCAGATACGCAGTATTTT. Encoded protein: CASSGGLAGGPSDTQYF.

The rearrangement uses TRBV7-8 and TRBJ2-7; possibly TRBD2 for D (6 bases). Germline assignment: CDR1 SGHVS and CDR2 FQNEAQ. Trimming removed 5 bases at V and 1 base at J, with 18 bases between. This CDR3 is 16 amino acids long. In DNA, the CDR3 is TGTGCCAGCAGCACCATAGACACTAGCTGGTCCTACGAGCAGTACTTC. Amino acid sequence: CASSTIDTSWSYEQYF.

The chain combines TRBV6-1 with TRBJ1-5, with D maybe TRBD1 (5 bases). Germline lookup yields CDR1 MNHNS and CDR2 SASEGT. The CDR3 extends over 17 amino acids. V was cut by 3 bases and J by 1 base, with 16 bases left in between. CDR3 in amino acids: CASSETGPRGSNQPQHF. CDR3 nucleotide sequence: TGTGCCAGCAGTGAGACCGGCCCTCGGGGGAGCAATCAGCCCCAGCATTTT.

V is TRBV5-1 and J is TRBJ2-3; TRBD2 matches 10 bases. Germline CDR1 reads SGHRS; CDR2 reads YFSETQ. V dropped 2 bases and J dropped 6; count of bases not matched to a gene: 15. The CDR3 length is 18 residues. The CDR3 DNA reads as TGCGCCAGCAGCTTTCCCTCTAGCGGGGGTCTACAGATGGATACGCAGTATTTT. It codes for CASSFPSSGGLQMDTQYF.

CDR3 bases: TGTGCCAGCAGCTTAGGGAGCGGGGGGGCCGACGAGCAGTACTTC. This encodes CASSLGSGGADEQYF. The chain links TRBV7-3 to TRBJ2-7; TRBD2 agrees at 10 bases. Germline CDR1 reads SGHTA; CDR2 reads FQGTGA. This CDR3 contains 15 residues. The ends lost 2 bases at V and 5 bases at J; junction bases unmatched: 6.

This rearrangement joins TRBV14 to TRBJ1-2; D is possibly TRBD1 (5 bases). Germline lookup yields CDR1 SGHDN and CDR2 FVKESK. Deletions cut 1 base from V and 1 base from J, with 13 bases between. This CDR3 is 16 amino acids long. The CDR3 here is CASSQAGILSNYGYTF. In DNA, the CDR3 is TGTGCCAGCAGCCAAGCAGGGATTTTGAGTAACTATGGCTACACCTTC.

The chain couples TRBV6-1 to TRBJ2-5, with D perhaps matching TRBD1 (6 bases). Germline V gene data show CDR1 as MNHNS and CDR2 as SASEGT. V was cut by 3 bases and J by 6 bases, with 14 bases left in between. This CDR3 region has 14 residues. This CDR3 is CASSERQDGKTQYF. The CDR3 region has the DNA TGTGCCAGCAGTGAGCGACAGGACGGGAAGACCCAGTACTTC.

This chain links TRBV4-1 with TRBJ2-7, with D perhaps matching TRBD2 (6 bases). V was pared by 0 bases and J by 0 bases, with 9 bases between. Germline assignment: CDR1 MGHRA and CDR2 YSYEKL. CDR3 length: 15 residues. The CDR3 region has the DNA TGCGCCAGCAGCCAAGAGCGGGGTAGCTCCTACGAGCAGTACTTC. Translated: CASSQERGSSYEQYF.

This clone has only one observation. This chain joins TRBV13 and TRBJ2-3, with D possibly matching TRBD2 (5 bases). Trimming took off 3 bases at V and 3 bases at J, with 10 bases between the two ends. The germline V gene encodes CDR1 PRHDT and CDR2 FYEKMQ (reference sequence). The CDR3 spans 14 residues. This CDR3 is CASSFGRRTDTQYF. In DNA form, the CDR3 reads TGTGCCAGCAGCTTTGGCAGGAGGACAGATACGCAGTATTTT.

The chain couples TRBV6-5 to TRBJ1-2; D is unresolved. Looked up from germline, CDR1 is MNHEY and CDR2 is SVGAGI. CDR3 length: 13 amino acids. Between the trimmed V and J ends, which lost 3 bases and 4 bases, there was a span of 9 bases. CDR3 in amino acids: CASSYAGAYGYTF. The DNA of the CDR3 is TGTGCCAGCAGTTATGCGGGAGCCTATGGCTACACCTTC.

The V and J genes are TRBV2 and TRBJ2-1, with 7 bases that match TRBD1. CDR1 is SNHLY, CDR2 FYNNEI, per germline. Trimming removed 10 bases from V and 6 bases from J; junction bases left unmatched: 3. The CDR3 is 11 amino acids. The DNA for the CDR3 is TGTGCCACAGGGGGTCTCAATGAGCAGTTCTTC. It encodes CATGGLNEQFF.

The V call is TRBV4-1, the J call TRBJ1-1; perhaps TRBD1 as D (5 bases). CDR1 is MGHRA, CDR2 YSYEKL, per germline. The CDR3 spans 13 residues. Trimming pared 1 base from V and 4 bases from J, leaving 7 bases between. The DNA of the CDR3 is TGCGCCAGCAGCCAAGCTGGGGCCACTGAAGCTTTCTTT. It is translated as CASSQAGATEAFF.

The chain combines TRBV6-5 with TRBJ2-5, with D unclear. The length of the CDR3 is 14 residues. Germline V gene lookup returns CDR1 MNHEY and CDR2 SVGAGI. V was cut by 5 bases and J by 1 base, with 11 bases left in between. The CDR3, as DNA: TGTGCCAGCAGTCCCGCACCGGGCCAAGAGACCCAGTACTTC. It specifies CASSPAPGQETQYF.

The rearrangement links TRBV4-1 to TRBJ2-7, with D possibly being TRBD1 (5 bases). The CDR3 spans 15 residues. From germline, CDR1 is MGHRA and CDR2 YSYEKL. The V and J ends lost 4 bases and 1 base respectively, with 14 bases between them. The CDR3 DNA sequence: TGCGCCAGCAGCCCAGTCGACAGTATTTCCTACGAGCAGTACTTC. It specifies CASSPVDSISYEQYF.

The chain joins TRBV15 to TRBJ2-2; no clear D. CDR1 and CDR2 from the germline V gene are LNHNV and YYDKDF (reference sequence). The CDR3 consists of 15 residues. V gave up 3 bases and J gave up 1 base, with 9 bases separating them. CDR3 amino acids: CATSSRQENTGELFF. CDR3 sequence (DNA): TGTGCCACCAGCAGCCGGCAGGAGAACACCGGGGAGCTGTTTTTT.

The gene calls are TRBV9 and TRBJ2-5; 8 positions match TRBD2. Germline V lookup: CDR1 SGDLS, CDR2 YYNGEE. The CDR3 consists of 15 residues. The V and J ends lost 1 base and 1 base, in that order; junction bases with no gene match: 3. The CDR3 loop reads CASSVKSGGQETQYF. Here the CDR3 DNA reads TGTGCCAGCAGCGTAAAAAGCGGGGGCCAAGAGACCCAGTACTTC.